The clone carrying this T cell receptor (beta chain) was counted many times. As yet, its antigen is unknown. TCRdb re-called the PCR reads through MiXCR, storing one row per CDR3 protein. Here the sample spans over 600,000 distinct CDR3 sequences, just under 20% being singletons. This sample stems from a study of molecular identifiers for immune sequencing clone quantification. Across the whole study: With replicates, the RNA of about 19,000 or 110,000 naive CD8 cells was split five ways and four were sequenced.

Study observations and caveats: Highly expanded clone sizes could be underestimated by identical TCR molecules sharing a barcode.

Germline-derived CDR1 and CDR2 are DFQATT and SNEGSKA (reference sequence). With 0 bases clipped from V and 1 base from J, the junction kept 13 bases outside the gene matches. The CDR3 is 18 residues long. The material sequenced was naive CD8+ T cells from blood, with Jurkat cell RNA spiked in. Subset denoted: FACS-sorted CD8+CD4-CCR7+CD45RA+ naive T cells. The V and J genes are TRBV20-1 and TRBJ2-3; 7 bases agree with TRBD2. This receptor was obtained from a human donor in good health. Some libraries in this study had Jurkat cell RNA spiked in. CDR3 loop: CSARDGAGVEWGTDTQYF. The CDR3 bases are TGCAGTGCTAGAGATGGGGCGGGGGTCGAGTGGGGCACAGATACGCAGTATTTT.